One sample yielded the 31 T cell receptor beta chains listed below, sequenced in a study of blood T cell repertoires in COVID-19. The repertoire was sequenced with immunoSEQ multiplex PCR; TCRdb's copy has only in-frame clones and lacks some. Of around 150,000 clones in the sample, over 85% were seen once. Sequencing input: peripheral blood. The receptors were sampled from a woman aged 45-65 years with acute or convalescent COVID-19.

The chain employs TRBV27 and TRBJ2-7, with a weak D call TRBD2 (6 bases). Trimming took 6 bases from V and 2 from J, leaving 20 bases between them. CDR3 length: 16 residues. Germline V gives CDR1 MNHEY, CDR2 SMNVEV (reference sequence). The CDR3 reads CASSASVGTVAYEQYF. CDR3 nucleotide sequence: TGTGCCAGCAGCGCCTCCGTTGGGACTGTTGCCTACGAGCAGTACTTC.

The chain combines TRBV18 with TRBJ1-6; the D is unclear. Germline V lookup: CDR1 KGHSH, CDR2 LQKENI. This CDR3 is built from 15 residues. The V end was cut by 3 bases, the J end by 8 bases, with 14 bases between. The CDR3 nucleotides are TGTGCCAGCTCACCCCTGGTAGGCAGCGATTCACCCCTCCACTTT. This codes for CASSPLVGSDSPLHF.

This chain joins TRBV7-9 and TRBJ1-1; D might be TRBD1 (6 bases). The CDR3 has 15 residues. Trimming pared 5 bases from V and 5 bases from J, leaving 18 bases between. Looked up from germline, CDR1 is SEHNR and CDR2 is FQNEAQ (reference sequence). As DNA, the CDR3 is TGTGCCAGCAGCCCCGTGGCGGGGGGGCGAACTGAAGCTTTCTTT. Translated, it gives CASSPVAGGRTEAFF.

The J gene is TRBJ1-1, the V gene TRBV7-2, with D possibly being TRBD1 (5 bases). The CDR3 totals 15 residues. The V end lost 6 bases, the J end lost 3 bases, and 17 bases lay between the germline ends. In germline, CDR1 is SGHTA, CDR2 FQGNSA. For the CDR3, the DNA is TGTGCCAGCAGTAATCTGGGGGGGGTTTACACTGAAGCTTTCTTT. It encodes CASSNLGGVYTEAFF. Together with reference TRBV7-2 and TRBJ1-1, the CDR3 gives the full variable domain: GAGVSQSPSNKVTEKGKDVELRCDPISGHTALYWYRQSLGQGLEFLIYFQGNSAPDKSGLPSDRFSAERTGGSVSTLTIQRTQQEDSAVYLCASSNLGGVYTEAFFGQGTRLTVV.

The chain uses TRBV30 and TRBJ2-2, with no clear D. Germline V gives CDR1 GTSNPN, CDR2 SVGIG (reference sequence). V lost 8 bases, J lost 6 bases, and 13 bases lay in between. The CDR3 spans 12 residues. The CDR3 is CAEQNPAGELFF. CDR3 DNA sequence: TGTGCCGAACAGAATCCCGCCGGGGAGCTGTTTTTT. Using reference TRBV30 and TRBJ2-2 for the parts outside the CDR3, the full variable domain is SQTIHQWPATLVQPVGSPLSLECTVEGTSNPNLYWYRQAAGRGLQLLFYSVGIGQISSEVPQNLSASRPQDRQFILSSKKLLLSDSGFYLCAEQNPAGELFFGEGSRLTVL.

The CDR3 DNA follows: TGTGCCAGCTCACCGAGCATGGCAGATACGCAGTATTTT. Translating gives CASSPSMADTQYF. The chain couples TRBV18 to TRBJ2-3; D ambiguous. The V gene lost 3 bases and the J gene lost 4 bases, with 8 bases spanning the gap. CDR3 length: 13 residues. The germline CDR1 and CDR2 sequences are KGHSH and LQKENI.

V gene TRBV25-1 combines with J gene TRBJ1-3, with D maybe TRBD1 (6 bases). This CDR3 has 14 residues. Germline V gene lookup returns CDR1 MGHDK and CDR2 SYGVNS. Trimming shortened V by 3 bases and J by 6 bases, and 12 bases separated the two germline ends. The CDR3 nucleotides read TGTGCCAGCAGTGACGTCGGACAGTTAAACACCATATATTTT. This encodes CASSDVGQLNTIYF.

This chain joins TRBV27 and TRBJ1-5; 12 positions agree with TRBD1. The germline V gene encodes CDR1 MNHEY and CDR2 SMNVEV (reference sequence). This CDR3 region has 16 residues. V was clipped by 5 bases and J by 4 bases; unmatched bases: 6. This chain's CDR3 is CASSQGTGGYNQPQHF. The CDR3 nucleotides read TGTGCCAGCAGTCAAGGGACAGGGGGCTATAATCAGCCCCAGCATTTT.

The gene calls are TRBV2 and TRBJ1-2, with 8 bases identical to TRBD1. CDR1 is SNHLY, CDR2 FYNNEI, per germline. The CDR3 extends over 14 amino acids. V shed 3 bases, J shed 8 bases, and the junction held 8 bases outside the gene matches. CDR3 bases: TGTGCCAGCAGTGATCGGACAGGGTGGCGAGGCTACACCTTC. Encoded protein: CASSDRTGWRGYTF.

As DNA, the CDR3 is TGCGCCAGCAGCCAAGATTCCGGGAGCGGTAAGACCCAGTACTTC. Its translation: CASSQDSGSGKTQYF. V is TRBV4-3 and J is TRBJ2-5, with D possibly matching TRBD2 (6 bases). CDR3 size: 15 residues. V shed 0 bases and J shed 6 bases, with 14 bases lying between them. The germline V gene encodes CDR1 LGHNA and CDR2 YSLEER.

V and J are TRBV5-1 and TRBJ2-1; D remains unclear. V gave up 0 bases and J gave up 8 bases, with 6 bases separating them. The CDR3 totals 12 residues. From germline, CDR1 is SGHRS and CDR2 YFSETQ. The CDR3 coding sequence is TGCGCCAGCAGCTTGGACGGGTATGAGCAGTTCTTC. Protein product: CASSLDGYEQFF.

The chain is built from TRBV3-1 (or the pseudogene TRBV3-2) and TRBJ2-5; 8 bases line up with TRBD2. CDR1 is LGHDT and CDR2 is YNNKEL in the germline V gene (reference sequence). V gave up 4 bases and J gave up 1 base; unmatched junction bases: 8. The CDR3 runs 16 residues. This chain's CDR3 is CASSPLGSGVQETQYF. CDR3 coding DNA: TGTGCCAGCAGCCCCCTGGGTAGCGGGGTCCAAGAGACCCAGTACTTC.

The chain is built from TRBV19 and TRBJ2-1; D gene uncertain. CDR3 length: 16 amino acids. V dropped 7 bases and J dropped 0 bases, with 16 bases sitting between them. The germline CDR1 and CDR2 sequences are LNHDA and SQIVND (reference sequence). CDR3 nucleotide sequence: TGTGCCAGTACTACGGAGAAGAGGAGCTCCTACAATGAGCAGTTCTTC. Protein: CASTTEKRSSYNEQFF.

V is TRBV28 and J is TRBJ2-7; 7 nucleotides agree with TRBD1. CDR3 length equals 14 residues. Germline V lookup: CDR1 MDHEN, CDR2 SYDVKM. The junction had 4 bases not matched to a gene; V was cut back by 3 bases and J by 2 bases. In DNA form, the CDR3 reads TGTGCCAGCAGTTTGGGGGACAGAGCCTACGAGCAGTACTTC. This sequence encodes CASSLGDRAYEQYF.

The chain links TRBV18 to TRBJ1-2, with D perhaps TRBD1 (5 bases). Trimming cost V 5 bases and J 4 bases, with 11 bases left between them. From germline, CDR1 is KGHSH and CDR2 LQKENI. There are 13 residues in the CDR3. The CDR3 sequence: CASSATASYGYTF. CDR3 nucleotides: TGTGCCAGCTCAGCGACAGCCTCCTATGGCTACACCTTC.

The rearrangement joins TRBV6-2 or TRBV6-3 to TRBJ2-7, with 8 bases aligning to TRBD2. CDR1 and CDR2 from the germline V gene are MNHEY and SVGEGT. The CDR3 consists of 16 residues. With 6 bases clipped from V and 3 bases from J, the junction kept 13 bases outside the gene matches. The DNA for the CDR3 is TGTGCCAGCAGCCCCGGCACTAAGCGGGGGTACTACGAGCAGTACTTC. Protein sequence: CASSPGTKRGYYEQYF.

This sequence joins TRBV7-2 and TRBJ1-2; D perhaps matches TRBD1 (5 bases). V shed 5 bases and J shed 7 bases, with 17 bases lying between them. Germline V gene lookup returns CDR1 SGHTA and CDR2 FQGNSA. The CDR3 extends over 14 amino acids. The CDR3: CASSTHARTSGYTF. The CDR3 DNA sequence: TGTGCCAGCAGCACCCACGCCCGGACATCTGGCTACACCTTC.

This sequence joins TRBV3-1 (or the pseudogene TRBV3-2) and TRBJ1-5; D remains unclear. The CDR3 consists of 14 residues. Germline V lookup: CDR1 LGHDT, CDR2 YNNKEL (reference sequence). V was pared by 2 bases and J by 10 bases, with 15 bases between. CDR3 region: CASSQSLEGTPQHF. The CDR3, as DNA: TGTGCCAGCAGCCAATCCTTGGAGGGCACACCCCAGCATTTT.

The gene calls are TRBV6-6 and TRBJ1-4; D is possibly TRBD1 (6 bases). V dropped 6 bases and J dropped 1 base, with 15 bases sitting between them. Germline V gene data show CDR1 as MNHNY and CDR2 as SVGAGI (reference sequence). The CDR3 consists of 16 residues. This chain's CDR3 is CASSQPRTVTNEKLFF. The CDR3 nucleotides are TGTGCCAGCAGCCAACCTAGGACAGTAACTAATGAAAAACTGTTTTTT.

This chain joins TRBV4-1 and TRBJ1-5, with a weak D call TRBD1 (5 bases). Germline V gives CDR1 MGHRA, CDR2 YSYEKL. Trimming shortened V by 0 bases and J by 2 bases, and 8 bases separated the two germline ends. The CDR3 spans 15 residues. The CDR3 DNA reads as TGCGCCAGCAGCCAAGACCCCAGGGGCAATCAGCCCCAGCATTTT. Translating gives CASSQDPRGNQPQHF.

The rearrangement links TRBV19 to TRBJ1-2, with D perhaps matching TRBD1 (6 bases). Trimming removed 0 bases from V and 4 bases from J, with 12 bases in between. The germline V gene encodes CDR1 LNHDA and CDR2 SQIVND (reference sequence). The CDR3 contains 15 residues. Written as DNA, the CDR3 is TGTGCCAGTAGTATAGAAGCAAACAGGGCCTATGGCTACACCTTC. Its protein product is CASSIEANRAYGYTF.

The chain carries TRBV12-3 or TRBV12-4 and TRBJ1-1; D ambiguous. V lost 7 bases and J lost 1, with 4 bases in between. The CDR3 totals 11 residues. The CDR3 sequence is CASIGNTEAFF. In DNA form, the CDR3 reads TGTGCCAGCATCGGGAACACTGAAGCTTTCTTT.

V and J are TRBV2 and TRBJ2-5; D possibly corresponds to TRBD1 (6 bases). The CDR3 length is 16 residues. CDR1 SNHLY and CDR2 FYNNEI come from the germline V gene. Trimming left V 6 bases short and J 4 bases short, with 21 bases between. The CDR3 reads CASRDPGADNPETQYF. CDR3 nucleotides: TGTGCCAGCAGAGACCCAGGGGCGGATAACCCAGAGACCCAGTACTTC.

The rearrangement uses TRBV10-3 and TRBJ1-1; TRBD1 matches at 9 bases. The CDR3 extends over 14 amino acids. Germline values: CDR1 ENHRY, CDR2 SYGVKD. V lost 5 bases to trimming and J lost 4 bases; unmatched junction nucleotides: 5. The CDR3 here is CAISYGTGTTEAFF. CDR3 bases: TGTGCCATCAGTTACGGGACAGGGACCACTGAAGCTTTCTTT.

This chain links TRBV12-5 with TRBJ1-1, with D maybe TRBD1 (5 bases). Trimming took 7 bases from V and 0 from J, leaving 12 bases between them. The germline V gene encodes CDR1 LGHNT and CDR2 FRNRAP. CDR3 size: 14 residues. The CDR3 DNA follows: TGTGCTAGTGCCCAGGGACTGCTGAACACTGAAGCTTTCTTT. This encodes CASAQGLLNTEAFF. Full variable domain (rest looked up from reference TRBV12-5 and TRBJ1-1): DARVTQTPRHKVTEMGQEVTMRCQPILGHNTVFWYRQTMMQGLELLAYFRNRAPLDDSGMPKDRFSAEMPDATLATLKIQPSEPRDSAVYFCASAQGLLNTEAFFGQGTRLTVV.

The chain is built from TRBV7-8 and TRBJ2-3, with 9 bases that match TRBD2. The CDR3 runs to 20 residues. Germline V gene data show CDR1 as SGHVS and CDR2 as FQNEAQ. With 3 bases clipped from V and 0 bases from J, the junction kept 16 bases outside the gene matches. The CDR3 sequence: CASSFAILAGASLSTDTQYF. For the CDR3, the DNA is TGTGCCAGCAGCTTTGCAATCTTAGCGGGGGCCTCCCTTAGCACAGATACGCAGTATTTT.

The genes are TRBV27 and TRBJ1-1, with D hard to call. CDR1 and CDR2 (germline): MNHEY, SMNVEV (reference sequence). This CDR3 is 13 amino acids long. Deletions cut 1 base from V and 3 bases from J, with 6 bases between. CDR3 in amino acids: CASSLYRDTEAFF. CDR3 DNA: TGTGCCAGCAGTTTATATCGGGACACTGAAGCTTTCTTT.

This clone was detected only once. As DNA, the CDR3 is TGCAGCGTTGGGCCTGCTGGGGCCAACGTCCTGACTTTC. Translating gives CSVGPAGANVLTF. The rearrangement joins TRBV29-1 to TRBJ2-6; D is undetermined. Germline V gene sequence: CDR1 SQVTM, CDR2 ANQGSEA. The V gene lost 4 bases and the J gene lost 2 bases, with 6 bases spanning the gap. The CDR3 is 13 residues long.

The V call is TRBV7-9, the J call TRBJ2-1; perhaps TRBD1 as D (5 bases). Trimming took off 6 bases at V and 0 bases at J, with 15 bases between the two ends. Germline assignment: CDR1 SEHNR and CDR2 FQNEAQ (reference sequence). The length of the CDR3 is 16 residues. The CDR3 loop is CASSSKGLLSYNEQFF. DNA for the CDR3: TGTGCCAGCAGTTCAAAGGGGCTCCTCTCCTACAATGAGCAGTTCTTC.

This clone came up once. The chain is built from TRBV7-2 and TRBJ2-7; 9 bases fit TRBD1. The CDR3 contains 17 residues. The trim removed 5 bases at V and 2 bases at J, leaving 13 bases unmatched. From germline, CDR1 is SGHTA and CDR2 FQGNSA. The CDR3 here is CASSDDRGSRFPYEQYF. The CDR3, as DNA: TGTGCCAGCAGCGACGACAGGGGGTCGAGGTTCCCCTACGAGCAGTACTTC.

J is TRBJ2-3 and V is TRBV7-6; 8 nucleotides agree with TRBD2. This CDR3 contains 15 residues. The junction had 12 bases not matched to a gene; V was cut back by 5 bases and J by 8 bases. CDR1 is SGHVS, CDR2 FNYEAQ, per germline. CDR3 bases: TGTGCCAGCAGCCGTGAGAGCGGGGGCGAAGGTACGCAGTATTTT. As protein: CASSRESGGEGTQYF.